The entry below describes one T cell receptor (beta chain). These data are taken from a study of shared clonotypes between healthy human individuals. The CDR3 consists of 15 residues. The germline gives CDR1 SGHTA, CDR2 FQGTGA. Trimming pared 1 base from V and 2 bases from J, leaving 12 bases between. This table comes from immunoSEQ multiplex PCR, and its TCRdb copy is limited to in-frame clones, with some not included. The data show about a million clones, approximately 75% seen once. The chain couples TRBV7-3 to TRBJ2-7; D not resolved. Input material: memory CD4+ T cells from PBMCs. Described subset: CD45RA-negative fraction. The TCR comes from a man between 18 and 35 years old in good health. Some clones in this sample may be carry-over from other donors' samples. DNA for the CDR3: TGTGCCAGCAGCTTAAGCCACGAGGAGACCTACGAGCAGTACTTC. Translating gives CASSLSHEETYEQYF.